The 24 T cell receptor beta chains listed next were all sequenced from one sample in a study of blood T cell repertoires in COVID-19. Sequencing was performed with immunoSEQ multiplex PCR; in TCRdb, only in-frame clones are kept and a portion is missing. The sample shows approximately 250,000 clones, about 85% of them seen only once. Sequenced material: peripheral blood. These receptors were taken from a man aged 35 to 55 with acute or convalescent COVID-19.

The chain links TRBV7-9 to TRBJ2-1, with no clear D. There are 16 residues in the CDR3. The germline gives CDR1 SEHNR, CDR2 FQNEAQ (reference sequence). V lost 2 bases to trimming and J lost 7 bases, with 18 bases between them. The CDR3 DNA sequence: TGTGCCAGCAGCTTAACCCCGGGTCCCTCAAGAAATGAGCAGTTCTTC. Translated, it gives CASSLTPGPSRNEQFF.

The chain carries TRBV6-6 and TRBJ2-5; 9 positions agree with TRBD2. This CDR3 spans 14 amino acids. J lost 5 bases, V lost 2 bases, and 3 bases had no gene match. Germline-derived CDR1 and CDR2 are MNHNY and SVGAGI (reference sequence). CDR3 in amino acids: CASSYIAGVETQYF. CDR3 coding DNA: TGTGCCAGCAGTTACATAGCGGGGGTGGAGACCCAGTACTTC.

The genes are TRBV7-2 and TRBJ1-5, with 10 nucleotides matching TRBD1. The CDR3 consists of 17 residues. V trimming: 3 bases; J trimming: 5 bases; junction bases outside the gene matches: 10. Per the germline V gene, CDR1 is SGHTA and CDR2 is FQGNSA. The DNA for the CDR3 is TGTGCCAGCAGCTTGGATAAACCGGGACAGGGGCATCAGCCCCAGCATTTT. Amino acid sequence: CASSLDKPGQGHQPQHF.

The rearrangement links TRBV7-3 to TRBJ2-2; D unresolved. The length of the CDR3 is 15 residues. The germline V gene has CDR1 SGHTA and CDR2 FQGTGA. Trimming removed 5 bases from V and 4 bases from J, with 14 bases in between. CDR3 sequence: CASSPRPRSTGELFF. The CDR3 DNA is TGTGCCAGCAGCCCCCGCCCACGGAGCACCGGGGAGCTGTTTTTT.

There are a few counts of this clone. V is TRBV24-1 and J is TRBJ1-5; 7 nucleotides agree with TRBD1. The CDR3 sequence is 13 residues long. After removal of 6 bases from V and 4 bases from J, the junction contained 2 bases not matched to a gene. Germline assignment: CDR1 KGHDR and CDR2 SFDVKD. The CDR3 loop is CATSQGDNQPQHF. CDR3 coding DNA: TGTGCCACCAGTCAGGGGGATAATCAGCCCCAGCATTTT.

The rearrangement joins TRBV7-3 to TRBJ2-6; maybe TRBD1 (6 bases). The germline V gene has CDR1 SGHTA and CDR2 FQGTGA. V lost 5 bases to trimming and J lost 4 bases, with 12 bases between them. The CDR3 runs 15 residues. This CDR3 reads CASSLQGRGANVLTF. DNA for the CDR3: TGTGCCAGCAGCCTACAGGGCCGCGGGGCCAACGTCCTGACTTTC.

The chain recombines TRBV5-3 with TRBJ2-1; 8 bases are a match to TRBD2. TRBV5-3 is reported as an ORF; its role is uncertain. This CDR3 is 16 amino acids long. V lost 4 bases, J lost 3 bases, and 9 bases stayed unmatched. The CDR3 loop is CARSPAPGLGYNEQFF. In nucleotides, the CDR3 is TGTGCCAGAAGCCCGGCCCCGGGACTAGGCTACAATGAGCAGTTCTTC.

The J gene is TRBJ1-6, the V gene TRBV19; D unclear. The germline CDR1 and CDR2 sequences are LNHDA and SQIVND (reference sequence). The CDR3 is 14 residues long. V lost 3 bases, J lost 7 bases, and 10 bases lay in between. The CDR3 DNA reads TGTGCCAGTAGTATGTGGCAGGTGAATTCACCCCTCCACTTT. Protein sequence: CASSMWQVNSPLHF.

The V gene is TRBV5-8, the J gene TRBJ2-3; 8 bases line up with TRBD2. Germline V gene lookup returns CDR1 SGHTS and CDR2 YDEGEE. The V and J ends lost 1 base and 5 bases, in that order; junction bases with no gene match: 9. The CDR3 sequence is 16 residues long. CDR3 loop: CASSLRGGGRGDTQYF. The CDR3 DNA reads TGTGCCAGCAGCTTGCGCGGCGGGGGGCGGGGAGATACGCAGTATTTT.

The chain carries TRBV30 and TRBJ1-2; 8 bases map to TRBD1. The CDR3 runs 13 residues. V lost 5 bases and J lost 7; bases outside the gene matches: 9. CDR1 GTSNPN and CDR2 SVGIG come from the germline V gene (reference sequence). CDR3 DNA: TGTGCCTGGGTCACAGGGACAGGAGTTGGCTACACCTTC. As protein: CAWVTGTGVGYTF.

J is TRBJ2-5 and V is TRBV18; no clear D. V was clipped by 3 bases and J by 0 bases, with 8 bases between them. The CDR3 is 14 residues long. Germline V lookup: CDR1 KGHSH, CDR2 LQKENI. CDR3 amino acids: CASSPVANQETQYF. In DNA, the CDR3 is TGTGCCAGCTCACCTGTGGCCAACCAAGAGACCCAGTACTTC.

This clone appeared a single time. The chain uses TRBV10-3 and TRBJ2-2, with TRBD1 identical over 7 bases. Germline lookup yields CDR1 ENHRY and CDR2 SYGVKD. V shed 3 bases and J 6 bases; nucleotides not matched to a gene: 7. The CDR3 covers 15 residues. CDR3 sequence (DNA): TGTGCCATCAGTGACCGGGACAGTTCTCCCGGGGAGCTGTTTTTT. It yields the protein CAISDRDSSPGELFF.

The chain has TRBV10-3 and TRBJ2-7, with D possibly matching TRBD1 (6 bases). Germline V gives CDR1 ENHRY, CDR2 SYGVKD. CDR3 length: 17 residues. The ends were cut back, 2 bases at V and 1 base at J, with 18 bases in the middle. The CDR3 loop reads CAISETTRTETSYEQYF. Here the CDR3 DNA reads TGTGCCATCAGTGAGACGACACGGACAGAAACTTCCTACGAGCAGTACTTC.

The rearrangement joins TRBV5-4 to TRBJ2-7, with D perhaps matching TRBD2 (6 bases). Trimming took 3 bases from V and 3 from J, leaving 22 bases between them. From germline, CDR1 is SGHNT and CDR2 YYREEE (reference sequence). The CDR3 consists of 17 residues. CDR3 loop: CASSSYKTRRRGYEQYF. The DNA of the CDR3 is TGTGCCAGCAGCTCTTATAAAACTCGAAGGAGGGGCTACGAGCAGTACTTC.

The rearrangement uses TRBV6-5 and TRBJ1-4, with D unresolved. The germline V gene encodes CDR1 MNHEY and CDR2 SVGAGI. The CDR3 runs 14 residues. Trimming removed 2 bases at V and 4 bases at J, with 8 bases between. As DNA, the CDR3 is TGTGCCAGCAGTTACCAACAGTTTAATGAAAAACTGTTTTTT. Protein: CASSYQQFNEKLFF.

The genes are TRBV5-1 and TRBJ1-2, with D possibly being TRBD1 (6 bases). Germline V lookup: CDR1 SGHRS, CDR2 YFSETQ. V was shortened by 4 bases and J by 5 bases, with 15 bases between the two germline ends. This CDR3 region has 14 residues. The CDR3 coding sequence is TGCGCCAGCAGCCCCCCGACAGGACATTATGGCTACACCTTC. It codes for CASSPPTGHYGYTF.

The chain carries TRBV5-5 and TRBJ1-6; D remains ambiguous. The CDR3 is 16 residues long. The V gene's germline CDR1 is SGHKS and CDR2 YYEKEE (reference sequence). Trimming pared 0 bases from V and 0 bases from J, leaving 7 bases between. As DNA, the CDR3 is TGTGCCAGCAGCTTGGGCGGCTTCTCCTATAATTCACCCCTCCACTTT. Translated, it gives CASSLGGFSYNSPLHF.

This chain uses TRBV4-1 with TRBJ2-2; D not resolved. Germline assignment: CDR1 MGHRA and CDR2 YSYEKL. The CDR3 has 13 residues. Trimming removed 4 bases at V and 5 bases at J, with 8 bases between. CDR3 sequence: CASSPVWTGELFF. DNA for the CDR3: TGCGCCAGCAGCCCGGTATGGACCGGGGAGCTGTTTTTT.

The chain joins TRBV19 to TRBJ1-2; no clear D. The CDR3 loop spans 14 amino acids. Germline CDR1 LNHDA, CDR2 SQIVND (reference sequence). Trimming cost V 3 bases and J 4 bases, with 12 bases left between them. The CDR3 DNA is TGTGCCAGTAGTATGTTGAGGGAGGGCTATGGCTACACCTTC. Protein product: CASSMLREGYGYTF.

The chain has TRBV3-1 (or the pseudogene TRBV3-2) and TRBJ1-4; 10 bases are shared with TRBD1. Germline CDR1 and CDR2: LGHDT and YNNKEL (reference sequence). The CDR3 has 16 residues. Trimming cost V 5 bases and J 8 bases; bases outside gene matches: 11. In DNA form, the CDR3 reads TGTGCCAGCAGCTCAACCTTGGACAGGGGGGTGGAAAAACTGTTTTTT. This sequence encodes CASSSTLDRGVEKLFF.

The chain couples TRBV6-2 or TRBV6-3 to TRBJ1-1; TRBD1 matches 8 bases. Germline CDR1 MNHEY, CDR2 SVGEGT. This CDR3 contains 15 residues. The ends lost 2 bases at V and 4 bases at J; junction bases unmatched: 6. As DNA, the CDR3 is TGTGCCAGCAGTTACCCGGACAGGGTGGGCACTGAAGCTTTCTTT. It is translated as CASSYPDRVGTEAFF.

The gene calls are TRBV5-1 and TRBJ1-2; possibly TRBD1 for D (5 bases). CDR1 and CDR2 from the germline V gene are SGHRS and YFSETQ. Trimming removed 5 bases from V and 8 bases from J, with 16 bases in between. There are 13 residues in the CDR3. CDR3 in amino acids: CASSPLVGGGYTF. DNA for the CDR3: TGCGCCAGCAGTCCCCTGGTGGGGGGAGGCTACACCTTC.

The chain combines TRBV4-3 with TRBJ1-1; D gene unclear. V was pared by 0 bases and J by 3 bases, with 14 bases between. CDR3 length: 16 residues. CDR1 is LGHNA, CDR2 YSLEER, per germline. CDR3 sequence: CASSQDPPSSDTEAFF. The CDR3 coding sequence is TGCGCCAGCAGCCAAGATCCTCCAAGCAGCGACACTGAAGCTTTCTTT.

This clone was found once. Here the CDR3 DNA reads TGTGCCAGCAGTGAAAAAGGGGGAACTGAAGCTTTCTTT. As protein: CASSEKGGTEAFF. The rearrangement uses TRBV6-1 and TRBJ1-1; D is perhaps TRBD1 (6 bases). This CDR3 region has 13 residues. Germline V gene lookup returns CDR1 MNHNS and CDR2 SASEGT. V lost 2 bases, J lost 5 bases, and 9 bases lay in between.